These 9 T cell receptor beta chains came from one sample sequenced in a study of T cells in Graves' hyperthyroidism and ophthalmopathy (dated by TCRdb to between 2018 and 2021). The method was multiplex PCR. Reads for this sample came from an Illumina HiSeq 2000. TCR beta CDR3 regions were amplified from RNA transcripts. The first round of RT-PCR for the TCR CDR3 was performed with the HTBI primer set and the Qiagen OneStep RT-PCR kit. The public reads were run again by TCRdb, first through fastp at Q25 and then through MiXCR, and only productive beta chains were kept. Each CDR3 protein appears once, grouped with its most common genes and DNA. Counted in this sample were about 300,000 distinct CDR3 sequences; approximately 17% of them appeared once. Approximately 31% of the sample rests with the top ten. The sequencing sample was made of blood. The origin of the receptors is a man aged 25 to 40 with Graves' hyperthyroidism.

This clonotype was observed many times. The chain is built from TRBV28 and TRBJ1-2; the match to TRBD1 covers 8 bases. V lost 6 bases to trimming and J lost 5 bases; unmatched junction nucleotides: 17. The germline V gene encodes CDR1 MDHEN and CDR2 SYDVKM. The CDR3 covers 17 residues. The CDR3 here is CASSEQGTGFIVYGYTF. In DNA form, the CDR3 reads TGTGCCAGCAGCGAACAGGGGACAGGCTTCATCGTGTATGGCTACACCTTC.

The sample holds many counts of this clonotype. The gene calls are TRBV18 and TRBJ2-5; weak D call: TRBD1 (6 bases). V lost 3 bases, J lost 5 bases, and 16 bases lay in between. The CDR3 contains 15 residues. Germline V gene lookup returns CDR1 KGHSH and CDR2 LQKENI. Written as DNA, the CDR3 is TGTGCCAGCTCACCCGCTACAGGGAACGAGGAGACCCAGTACTTC. The encoded protein is CASSPATGNEETQYF.

This clonotype has a handful of counts. This chain joins TRBV14 and TRBJ2-1; 10 bases are a match to TRBD2. V gave up 2 bases and J gave up 9 bases; unmatched junction bases: 7. The CDR3 length is 15 residues. Germline CDR1 reads SGHDN; CDR2 reads FVKESK. This CDR3 reads CASSQWSGRVSEQFF. The CDR3 region has the DNA TGTGCCAGCAGCCAATGGAGCGGGAGGGTTTCTGAGCAGTTCTTC.

This clonotype was seen ten or more times. The chain employs TRBV5-1 and TRBJ2-7; D is uncertain. CDR3 length: 14 amino acids. The germline gives CDR1 SGHRS, CDR2 YFSETQ. V lost 2 bases, J lost 2 bases, and 11 bases lay in between. The CDR3 nucleotides are TGCGCCAGCAGCTTTGGGTTAGGAACCTACGAGCAGTACTTC. It yields the protein CASSFGLGTYEQYF.

The chain is built from TRBV24-1 and TRBJ2-7; tentatively, D is TRBD1 or TRBD2 (5 bases each). Germline CDR1 reads KGHDR; CDR2 reads SFDVKD. V was shortened by 4 bases and J by 9 bases, with 15 bases between the two germline ends. The CDR3 contains 13 residues. Here the CDR3 DNA reads TGTGCCACCAGTGACCCCCCGGGACCTCGGCAGTACTTC. Its translation: CATSDPPGPRQYF.

This clonotype was seen only a few times. V usage is TRBV10-3 and J usage is TRBJ2-1, with TRBD2 identical over 8 bases. Trimming took 3 bases from V and 10 from J; bases not matched to a gene: 8. Germline V gives CDR1 ENHRY, CDR2 SYGVKD. This CDR3 has 14 amino acids. CDR3 sequence: CAISETAGVLEQFF. In DNA, the CDR3 is TGTGCCATCAGTGAAACAGCGGGAGTATTGGAGCAGTTCTTC.

The rearrangement uses TRBV19 and TRBJ2-7; 7 positions agree with TRBD1. J was trimmed by 1 base and V by 3 bases; bases with no gene match: 9. The germline V gene has CDR1 LNHDA and CDR2 SQIVND (reference sequence). The CDR3 consists of 16 residues. CDR3 DNA: TGTGCCAGTAGTATTTGGAGGACAGGCGCTTCCTACGAGCAGTACTTC. Amino acids: CASSIWRTGASYEQYF.

This clonotype was observed a few times. The rearrangement links TRBV27 to TRBJ1-6; TRBD1 matches 10 bases. CDR1 is MNHEY and CDR2 is SMNVEV in the germline V gene (reference sequence). V trimming: 4 bases; J trimming: 7 bases; junction bases outside the gene matches: 4. The CDR3 is 15 residues long. CDR3 nucleotide sequence: TGTGCCAGCAGTTCCGGGACAGGGGCGAATTCACCCCTCCACTTT. Translating gives CASSSGTGANSPLHF.

Concerning this clonotype: A single base separates this from a much larger clone, so it may be a read error. The genes are TRBV6-2 or TRBV6-3 and TRBJ2-1; 7 nucleotides agree with TRBD2. V gave up 0 bases and J gave up 7 bases; unmatched junction bases: 9. Looked up from germline, CDR1 is MNHEY and CDR2 is SVGEGT. The CDR3 sequence is 16 residues long. CDR3 amino acids: CASSYSLRGVWNEQFF. The CDR3 coding sequence is TGTGCCAGCAGTTACTCTCTTCGGGGGGTTTGGAATGAGCAGTTCTTC.